The 29 T cell receptor beta chains below were found in one sample sequenced in a study of vaccination effects on CD4 cells after COVID-19. Clones were sequenced by immunoSEQ multiplex PCR, and TCRdb holds only the in-frame ones, with some missing. Here the sample spans some 15,000 clones, around 78% being singletons. No antigens are known for them. Before sequencing took place, the ViraFEST assay used viral peptide pools to expand antigen-specific CD4+ T cells. CD4+ T cell isolation took place after 10 days of culture. It was between March and December 2020 that the person had a SARS-CoV-2 infection confirmed by PCR. Of the BNT162b2 and mRNA-1273 vaccines, participants received two doses of one or the other. The material sequenced was CD4+ T cells from PBMCs cultured with HCoV-NL63 spike peptides, taken after COVID-19 vaccination. The receptors originated from a human donor who had a prior SARS-CoV-2 infection.

The chain links TRBV24-1 to TRBJ1-2; D is uncertain. This CDR3 has 14 residues. Trimming cost V 4 bases and J 8 bases, with 16 bases left between them. The V gene's germline CDR1 is KGHDR and CDR2 SFDVKD. The DNA for the CDR3 is TGTGCCACCAGTGAAGGATGGAAATCTTCGGGCTACACCTTC. Residues: CATSEGWKSSGYTF.

The V gene is TRBV20-1, the J gene TRBJ1-2; D unresolved. V lost 3 bases, J lost 0 bases, and 20 bases lay in between. Germline lookup yields CDR1 DFQATT and CDR2 SNEGSKA (reference sequence). The CDR3 loop spans 17 amino acids. The CDR3 DNA reads as TGCAGTGCTAGTGTGGTGGTCCCAACGGTTACTAACTATGGCTACACCTTC. It is translated as CSASVVVPTVTNYGYTF.

The V call is TRBV27, the J call TRBJ2-2; D is unresolved. V gave up 4 bases and J gave up 6 bases, with 6 bases separating them. Germline CDR1 reads MNHEY; CDR2 reads SMNVEV (reference sequence). The CDR3 runs 12 residues. Here the CDR3 DNA reads TGTGCCAGCAGTTCGAGTTCCGGGGAGCTGTTTTTT. Translated: CASSSSSGELFF.

The CDR3 spells CASSSWDTNNSPLHF. As DNA, the CDR3 is TGTGCCAGCAGCTCGTGGGACACCAATAATTCACCCCTCCACTTT. This chain joins TRBV7-9 and TRBJ1-6; weak D call: TRBD1 (6 bases). The CDR3 spans 15 residues. Trimming took off 4 bases at V and 5 bases at J, with 12 bases between the two ends. Germline lookup yields CDR1 SEHNR and CDR2 FQNEAQ (reference sequence).

This clone was recorded only once. The gene calls are TRBV5-6 and TRBJ2-1; D ambiguous. Trimming took off 1 base at V and 3 bases at J, with 8 bases between the two ends. The CDR3 sequence is 14 residues long. Germline-derived CDR1 and CDR2 are SGHDT and YYEEEE. The CDR3 DNA reads as TGTGCCAGCAGCTTGTGGACCCACTACAATGAGCAGTTCTTC. Protein sequence: CASSLWTHYNEQFF.

The rearrangement joins TRBV9 to TRBJ1-2; D not resolved. Germline V gene sequence: CDR1 SGDLS, CDR2 YYNGEE. V was shortened by 0 bases and J by 1 base, with 7 bases between the two germline ends. The CDR3 consists of 14 residues. CDR3 residues: CASSVAEYNYGYTF. The CDR3 DNA reads TGTGCCAGCAGCGTAGCCGAGTATAACTATGGCTACACCTTC.

The chain carries TRBV3-1 (or the pseudogene TRBV3-2) and TRBJ1-6; D is undetermined. V lost 0 bases, J lost 8 bases, and 8 bases lay in between. The germline CDR1 and CDR2 sequences are LGHDT and YNNKEL (reference sequence). The CDR3 extends over 14 amino acids. The CDR3 DNA follows: TGTGCCAGCAGCCAAGATGTGGGCGATTCACCCCTCCACTTT. Its protein is CASSQDVGDSPLHF.

The rearrangement uses TRBV18 and TRBJ2-7; 8 bases map to TRBD2. The germline V gene encodes CDR1 KGHSH and CDR2 LQKENI. V lost 3 bases, J lost 5 bases, and 12 bases stayed unmatched. This CDR3 has 16 amino acids. This chain's CDR3 is CASSPFGASGLHEQYF. In nucleotides, the CDR3 is TGTGCCAGCTCACCGTTTGGGGCTAGCGGGCTCCACGAGCAGTACTTC.

The chain links TRBV5-1 to TRBJ2-5; D possibly corresponds to TRBD1 (5 bases). Germline V lookup: CDR1 SGHRS, CDR2 YFSETQ. This CDR3 has 16 residues. V was pared by 0 bases and J by 5 bases, with 17 bases between. Here the CDR3 reads CASSLGQGPLRETQYF. The CDR3 nucleotides read TGCGCCAGCAGCTTGGGGCAGGGCCCCTTAAGGGAGACCCAGTACTTC.

The chain carries TRBV5-1 and TRBJ2-7; the D gene could be TRBD1 or TRBD2 (5 bases each). The CDR3 has 12 residues. The V end lost 0 bases, the J end lost 12 bases, and 13 bases lay between the germline ends. Germline values: CDR1 SGHRS, CDR2 YFSETQ. This chain's CDR3 is CASSLAGAGRYF. The CDR3 DNA is TGCGCCAGCAGCTTGGCCGGGGCCGGGCGGTACTTC.

This clone was seen a handful of times. The rearrangement links TRBV7-2 to TRBJ2-1; 8 bases align to TRBD1. This CDR3 has 16 amino acids. V was clipped by 5 bases and J by 2 bases; unmatched bases: 8. Looked up from germline, CDR1 is SGHTA and CDR2 is FQGNSA. The CDR3 spells CASSRTGTGAYNEQFF. In DNA, the CDR3 is TGTGCCAGCAGCCGGACCGGGACAGGTGCCTACAATGAGCAGTTCTTC.

The chain has TRBV5-1 and TRBJ2-5, with 13 bases fitting TRBD2. Trimming cost V 2 bases and J 5 bases; bases outside gene matches: 12. CDR1 is SGHRS and CDR2 is YFSETQ in the germline V gene. The length of the CDR3 is 18 residues. This CDR3 is CASSFGHGLAGAGETQYF. CDR3 nucleotide sequence: TGCGCCAGCAGCTTCGGTCATGGACTAGCGGGAGCTGGGGAGACCCAGTACTTC.

The chain combines TRBV5-4 with TRBJ2-1; either TRBD1 or TRBD2 may fit D (5 bases each). With 5 bases removed from V and 6 bases from J, the gap between germline ends came to 18 bases. Looked up from germline, CDR1 is SGHNT and CDR2 is YYREEE (reference sequence). There are 15 residues in the CDR3. The CDR3 reads CASSTGPSHLNEQFF. The CDR3, as DNA: TGTGCCAGCAGTACGGGACCCTCGCACCTCAATGAGCAGTTCTTC.

This chain connects TRBV9 to TRBJ2-2; D is uncertain. V lost 2 bases and J lost 6, with 11 bases in between. In germline, CDR1 is SGDLS, CDR2 YYNGEE. The CDR3 is made up of 14 amino acids. This CDR3 reads CASSVIGEPGELFF. CDR3 DNA sequence: TGTGCCAGCAGCGTCATAGGAGAACCCGGGGAGCTGTTTTTT.

The chain recombines TRBV19 with TRBJ2-7, with D perhaps TRBD2 (5 bases). Trimming removed 4 bases from V and 9 bases from J, with 16 bases in between. Germline values: CDR1 LNHDA, CDR2 SQIVND (reference sequence). The CDR3 totals 13 residues. The CDR3 bases are TGTGCCAGTAGTAATCCCGGCGGGCCGAGGCAGTACTTC. Its translation: CASSNPGGPRQYF.

The V call is TRBV5-4, the J call TRBJ2-3, with a possible D match to TRBD2 (6 bases). Germline CDR1 is SGHNT and CDR2 is YYREEE (reference sequence). This CDR3 contains 19 residues. Trimming took 6 bases from V and 1 from J, leaving 27 bases between them. This CDR3 is CASTPAGGDSFRGTDTQYF. The CDR3 nucleotides are TGTGCCAGCACACCAGCCGGGGGAGATTCGTTCAGAGGCACAGATACGCAGTATTTT.

The chain carries TRBV7-2 and TRBJ1-1; D is undetermined. V was cut by 5 bases and J by 3 bases, with 10 bases left in between. Germline CDR1 and CDR2: SGHTA and FQGNSA. This CDR3 comprises 13 residues. This CDR3 is CASSRQVDTEAFF. The CDR3 DNA is TGTGCCAGCAGCCGGCAGGTTGACACTGAAGCTTTCTTT.

The gene calls are TRBV29-1 and TRBJ2-3, with D perhaps matching TRBD1 (5 bases). Trimming took 3 bases from V and 0 from J, leaving 7 bases between them. Germline V CDR1 and CDR2: SQVTM, ANQGSEA. This CDR3 has 13 residues. The CDR3 DNA is TGCAGCGTTGATAGGGGAAGCACAGATACGCAGTATTTT. It translates to CSVDRGSTDTQYF.

This clone has a single count. This chain joins TRBV7-2 and TRBJ2-5, with D possibly being TRBD2 (5 bases). Germline V gene data show CDR1 as SGHTA and CDR2 as FQGNSA. The CDR3 spans 13 residues. Trimming left V 3 bases short and J 5 bases short, with 10 bases between. This CDR3 reads CASSFGSGETQYF. CDR3 coding DNA: TGTGCCAGCAGCTTTGGGTCGGGGGAGACCCAGTACTTC.

The chain uses TRBV27 and TRBJ2-3; a possible D gene is TRBD2 (5 bases). This CDR3 contains 15 residues. Germline V CDR1 and CDR2: MNHEY, SMNVEV (reference sequence). With 1 base removed from V and 5 bases from J, the gap between germline ends came to 13 bases. Here the CDR3 DNA reads TGTGCCAGCAGTTTATACTTAAGTGGAGGAGATACGCAGTATTTT. Amino acids: CASSLYLSGGDTQYF.

The chain carries TRBV11-2 and TRBJ2-1; D is uncertain. This CDR3 comprises 14 residues. The germline V gene encodes CDR1 SGHAT and CDR2 FQNNGV. V was shortened by 1 base and J by 0 bases, with 4 bases between the two germline ends. The CDR3, as DNA: TGTGCCAGCAGCTTAGTAATCTCCTACAATGAGCAGTTCTTC. Translation gives CASSLVISYNEQFF.

DNA for the CDR3: TGTGCTAGTGGTTTGGTGGGAGGGTTGGCCCCGTTCTTC. Translation gives CASGLVGGLAPFF. The chain links TRBV12-5 to TRBJ2-1, with 7 bases aligning to TRBD2. The CDR3 covers 13 residues. The junction had 8 bases not matched to a gene; V was cut back by 0 bases and J by 15 bases. The germline V gene encodes CDR1 LGHNT and CDR2 FRNRAP.

The chain employs TRBV5-5 and TRBJ2-1, with D perhaps TRBD2 (6 bases). Trimming stripped 0 bases from V and 13 bases from J, with 14 bases between. The length of the CDR3 is 13 residues. CDR1 and CDR2 (germline): SGHKS, YYEKEE (reference sequence). CDR3 sequence reads: CASSLAARAGQFF. The CDR3 region has the DNA TGTGCCAGCAGCTTGGCTGCCCGCGCGGGACAGTTCTTC.

Within the sample, this clone is medium-sized. V gene TRBV13 combines with J gene TRBJ1-3; D ambiguous. Deletions cut 5 bases from V and 0 bases from J, with 14 bases between. This CDR3 contains 16 residues. Germline V gene data show CDR1 as PRHDT and CDR2 as FYEKMQ (reference sequence). CDR3 bases: TGTGCCAGCAGCCAAAGTGGGGTCTACTCTGGAAACACCATATATTTT. It encodes CASSQSGVYSGNTIYF.

V usage is TRBV7-9 and J usage is TRBJ2-1; D is unresolved. Trimming took 3 bases from V and 2 from J, leaving 2 bases between them. CDR3 size: 12 residues. Germline V lookup: CDR1 SEHNR, CDR2 FQNEAQ (reference sequence). The CDR3 protein is CASSFPYNEQFF. DNA for the CDR3: TGTGCCAGCAGCTTCCCCTACAATGAGCAGTTCTTC.

This clone was seen a handful of times. This chain links TRBV7-3 with TRBJ2-7, with D perhaps TRBD2 (5 bases). The germline gives CDR1 SGHTA, CDR2 FQGTGA. This CDR3 contains 15 residues. V lost 0 bases and J lost 2, with 11 bases in between. The CDR3 DNA reads as TGTGCCAGCAGCTTAACGAGGGCTAGCCCCTACGAGCAGTACTTC. Amino acids: CASSLTRASPYEQYF.

The chain couples TRBV25-1 to TRBJ1-2; 12 nucleotides match TRBD1. V gave up 2 bases and J gave up 14 bases; unmatched junction bases: 12. This CDR3 is 15 amino acids long. Per germline, CDR1 MGHDK and CDR2 SYGVNS. The CDR3 is CASSEGLGTGGSWTF. DNA for the CDR3: TGTGCCAGCAGTGAAGGGTTGGGGACAGGGGGCAGTTGGACCTTC.

The genes are TRBV24-1 and TRBJ2-3; a weak D match, TRBD2 (5 bases). CDR3 length: 16 amino acids. Trimming pared 1 base from V and 1 base from J, leaving 11 bases between. CDR1 is KGHDR and CDR2 is SFDVKD in the germline V gene. Here the CDR3 DNA reads TGTGCCACCAGTGATTTCGGGGAAGTGGGCACAGATACGCAGTATTTT. Its translation is CATSDFGEVGTDTQYF.

The rearrangement uses TRBV5-1 and TRBJ1-2, with TRBD1 matching over 10 bases. The V gene's germline CDR1 is SGHRS and CDR2 YFSETQ. Germline trimming cut 5 bases from V and 10 bases from J; bases unmatched to any gene: 8. The CDR3 sequence is 13 residues long. The CDR3, as DNA: TGCGCCAGCAGGGATGACAGGGGGCGCGTCTACACCTTC. It specifies CASRDDRGRVYTF.